Many counts were recorded for the clone carrying this T cell receptor beta chain. The read ends 3 residues before the CDR3 terminus; that terminus is restored from the germline J gene. The data stem from a study of T cell clonality in common variable immunodeficiency. The CDR3 consists of 15 residues. Germline V gene lookup returns CDR1 SGHTA and CDR2 FQGNSA. With 5 bases removed from V and 6 bases from J, the gap between germline ends came to 19 bases. Sequencing used immunoSEQ multiplex PCR; TCRdb keeps in-frame clones, though not all of them. The sample yields fewer than 50,000 clones, without any singletons. Blood samples were heparinized, about 4.5 to 8.5 ml per donor.

This sequence joins TRBV7-2 and TRBJ1-2, with D perhaps matching TRBD1 (6 bases). The receptor was isolated from a person between 18 and 75 years old in good health. The sample comprised peripheral blood mononuclear cells. The CDR3: CASSPPKQGSDGYTF. The covered CDR3 bases are TGTGCCAGCAGCCCGCCAAAACAGGGTAGCGATGGC.